The following is a T cell receptor (beta chain) sequence with its context. The entry originates in a study of blood T cell repertoires in COVID-19. Study information: The United States, Italy and Spain provided the acute and convalescent COVID-19 samples. Sources were T cells, B-cell-depleted T cells, or PBMCs; the material itself was cDNA or gDNA.

The CDR3 extends over 13 amino acids. Trimming took off 3 bases at V and 1 base at J, with 6 bases between the two ends. Germline V gives CDR1 SQVTM, CDR2 ANQGSEA. In the original workflow: Researchers report that nucleated cell counts were estimated from reference gene primer amplification. TCRdb keeps only in-frame clones here, not all; method: immunoSEQ multiplex PCR. V and J calls and clone size are given by that table; D and trimming were obtained from the DNA. The data hold fewer than 250,000 clones, with 80% to 90% observed a single time. Sequences were obtained from peripheral blood. V is TRBV29-1 and J is TRBJ2-2; D is unresolved. The clonotype originates from a woman in her thirties or forties with active or convalescent COVID-19. The CDR3 reads CSVDVGNTGELFF. The CDR3, as DNA: TGCAGCGTTGACGTCGGGAACACCGGGGAGCTGTTTTTT.